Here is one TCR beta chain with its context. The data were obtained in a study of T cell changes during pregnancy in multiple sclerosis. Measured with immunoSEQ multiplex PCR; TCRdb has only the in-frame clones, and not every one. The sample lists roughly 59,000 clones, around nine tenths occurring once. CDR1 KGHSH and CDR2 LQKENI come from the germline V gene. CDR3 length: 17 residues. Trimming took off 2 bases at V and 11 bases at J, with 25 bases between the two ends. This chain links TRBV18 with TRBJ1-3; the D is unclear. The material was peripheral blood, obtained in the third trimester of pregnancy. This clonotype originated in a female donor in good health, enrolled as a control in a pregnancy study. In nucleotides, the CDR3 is TGTGCCAGCTCACCAAGATCCTCTCCCTTGACTGACTCGGCCATATATTTT. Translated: CASSPRSSPLTDSAIYF.